These 14 T cell receptor beta chains originate from one sample sequenced in a study of blood T cell repertoires in COVID-19. Here immunoSEQ multiplex PCR was the method, and the copy in TCRdb shows in-frame clones only, minus some. The profile shows 200,000 to 300,000 clones, around 89% of them singletons. Sequenced: peripheral blood. The source of these receptors is a man aged 60 to 69 who had recovered from COVID-19.

This rearrangement joins TRBV24-1 to TRBJ1-4; a possible D gene is TRBD1 (5 bases). This CDR3 is built from 16 residues. The V end was cut by 5 bases, the J end by 8 bases, with 20 bases between. Germline assignment: CDR1 KGHDR and CDR2 SFDVKD. CDR3 residues: CATSGIRAGGNEKLFF. CDR3 bases: TGTGCCACCAGTGGCATCAGGGCAGGCGGAAACGAAAAACTGTTTTTT.

A word on this clone: One base away lies a much larger clone, so this may be a sequencing read error. The same CDR3 can be traced to other DNA sequences in this sample. J is TRBJ1-6 and V is TRBV3-1 (or the pseudogene TRBV3-2), with 7 positions matching TRBD1. The V and J ends lost 3 bases and 7 bases, in that order; junction bases with no gene match: 3. The CDR3 spans 14 residues. The germline V gene has CDR1 LGHDT and CDR2 YNNKEL (reference sequence). As DNA, the CDR3 is TGTGCCAGCAGCCAGGTACAGGGGAATTCACCCCTCCACTTT. Protein product: CASSQVQGNSPLHF.

CDR3 coding DNA: TGTGCCAGCAGCAAAGTAGGGGGAACCCTGGCTAATCAGCCCCAGCATTTT. This gives the protein CASSKVGGTLANQPQHF. The chain joins TRBV21-1 to TRBJ1-5; whether TRBD1, the table's D call, matches the DNA was not checked. TRBV21-1 is listed as a pseudogene. This CDR3 contains 17 residues.

The chain has TRBV19 and TRBJ1-1; tentatively, D is TRBD1 (5 bases). There are 13 residues in the CDR3. Trimming cost V 4 bases and J 2 bases, with 8 bases left between them. Germline CDR1 is LNHDA and CDR2 is SQIVND (reference sequence). This CDR3 reads CASSRDFNTEAFF. The CDR3 DNA follows: TGTGCCAGTAGTAGGGACTTCAACACTGAAGCTTTCTTT.

The gene calls are TRBV6-6 and TRBJ2-3; TRBD2 might be the D (7 bases). V was trimmed by 4 bases and J by 7 bases, leaving 15 bases between them. This CDR3 comprises 14 residues. CDR1 is MNHNY, CDR2 SVGAGI, per germline (reference sequence). This CDR3 reads CASSLTGGTNTQYF. The DNA of the CDR3 is TGTGCCAGCAGTTTGACGGGGGGCACCAATACGCAGTATTTT.

V gene TRBV3-1 (or the pseudogene TRBV3-2) combines with J gene TRBJ1-2; possibly TRBD1 for D (5 bases). Trimming removed 0 bases at V and 8 bases at J, with 13 bases between. Germline-derived CDR1 and CDR2 are LGHDT and YNNKEL (reference sequence). This CDR3 is built from 14 residues. The CDR3 DNA reads TGTGCCAGCAGCCAAGAACGAGGACACGGGGGCTACACCTTC. Residues: CASSQERGHGGYTF.

This chain joins TRBV11-2 and TRBJ2-3; D is ambiguous. The V end lost 0 bases, the J end lost 7 bases, and 8 bases lay between the germline ends. The CDR3 loop spans 13 amino acids. Germline CDR1 is SGHAT and CDR2 is FQNNGV. The CDR3 region is CASSLDPVYTQYF. The CDR3 nucleotides read TGTGCCAGCAGCTTAGATCCGGTTTATACGCAGTATTTT.

The chain combines TRBV7-2 with TRBJ1-5, with D possibly matching TRBD1 (6 bases). CDR3 length equals 16 residues. Germline V gene sequence: CDR1 SGHTA, CDR2 FQGNSA. Trimming removed 4 bases at V and 1 base at J, with 14 bases between. The CDR3 DNA is TGTGCCAGCAGCTCTAGGGGGGGTGGGAGCAATCAGCCCCAGCATTTT. It specifies CASSSRGGGSNQPQHF.

The CDR3 here is CAWGVIPGGLGDTQYF. DNA for the CDR3: TGTGCCTGGGGAGTTATACCAGGGGGCCTGGGAGATACGCAGTATTTT. This chain connects TRBV30 to TRBJ2-3, with 8 bases that match TRBD1. J lost 5 bases, V lost 5 bases, and 15 bases had no gene match. The germline V gene has CDR1 GTSNPN and CDR2 SVGIG (reference sequence). The CDR3 spans 16 residues.

This chain uses TRBV2 with TRBJ1-1; the match to TRBD1 covers 8 bases. Germline CDR1 SNHLY, CDR2 FYNNEI. The V segment lost 5 bases and the J segment 8 bases; nucleotides outside the gene matches: 13. This CDR3 has 15 residues. This chain's CDR3 is CASSREGQGLTEAFF. The CDR3 DNA is TGTGCCAGCAGTCGGGAAGGACAGGGTCTTACCGAAGCTTTCTTT.

This clone was seen a few times. The genes are TRBV6-1 and TRBJ1-6; weak D call: TRBD1 (6 bases). The CDR3 contains 16 residues. Deletions cut 0 bases from V and 7 bases from J, with 13 bases between. Germline CDR1 reads MNHNS; CDR2 reads SASEGT. In DNA form, the CDR3 reads TGTGCCAGCAGTGAAGCGCTTGGACAGCGGAATTCACCCCTCCACTTT. This sequence encodes CASSEALGQRNSPLHF.

The chain recombines TRBV5-4 with TRBJ2-7, with 10 bases matching TRBD2. This CDR3 has 15 amino acids. Germline CDR1 and CDR2: SGHNT and YYREEE (reference sequence). J lost 5 bases, V lost 5 bases, and 10 bases had no gene match. DNA of the CDR3: TGTGCCAGCAGTAGGAGCGGGGGGGCTATTAACGAGCAGTACTTC. This sequence encodes CASSRSGGAINEQYF.

The CDR3 protein is CATSDTTGGLWNNQPQHF. CDR3 DNA sequence: TGTGCCACCAGTGATACCACAGGGGGTCTGTGGAACAATCAGCCCCAGCATTTT. The V call is TRBV24-1, the J call TRBJ1-5; TRBD1 matches 8 bases. CDR1 is KGHDR, CDR2 SFDVKD, per germline. V was clipped by 3 bases and J by 3 bases; unmatched bases: 12. This CDR3 is 18 amino acids long.

V gene TRBV5-5 combines with J gene TRBJ2-7; the D is unclear. CDR3 length: 11 residues. V lost 4 bases and J lost 3, with 5 bases in between. Germline-derived CDR1 and CDR2 are SGHKS and YYEKEE (reference sequence). CDR3 sequence (DNA): TGTGCCAGCAGCGGCCTCTACGAGCAGTACTTC. This sequence encodes CASSGLYEQYF.